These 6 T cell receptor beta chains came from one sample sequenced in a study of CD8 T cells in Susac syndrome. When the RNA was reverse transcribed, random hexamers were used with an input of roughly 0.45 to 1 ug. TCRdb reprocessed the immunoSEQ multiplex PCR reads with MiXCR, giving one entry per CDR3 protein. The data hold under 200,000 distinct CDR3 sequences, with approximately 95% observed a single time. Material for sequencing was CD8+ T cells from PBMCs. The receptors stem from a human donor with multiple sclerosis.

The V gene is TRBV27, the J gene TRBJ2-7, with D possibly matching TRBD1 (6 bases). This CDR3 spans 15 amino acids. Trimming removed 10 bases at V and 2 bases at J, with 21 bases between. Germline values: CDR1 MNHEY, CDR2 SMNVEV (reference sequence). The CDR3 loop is CATAPSQGRAYEQYF. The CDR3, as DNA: TGTGCCACCGCGCCCTCGCAGGGGCGTGCCTACGAGCAGTACTTC.

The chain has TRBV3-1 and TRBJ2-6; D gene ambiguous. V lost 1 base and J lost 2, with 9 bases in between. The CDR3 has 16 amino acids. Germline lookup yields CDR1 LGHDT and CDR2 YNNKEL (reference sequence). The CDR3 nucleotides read TGTGCCAGCAGCCAAGCGCCCCAGACTGGGGCCAACGTCCTGACTTTC. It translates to CASSQAPQTGANVLTF.

CDR3 DNA sequence: TGCGCCAGCAGCCAGGAGGACGCCGGCGAGAATGAGCAGTTCTTC. Translated, it gives CASSQEDAGENEQFF. The chain is built from TRBV4-1 and TRBJ2-1; possible D gene TRBD2, 5 bases. Trimming took 3 bases from V and 7 from J, leaving 16 bases between them. This CDR3 has 15 residues. Germline V gene sequence: CDR1 MGHRA, CDR2 YSYEKL.

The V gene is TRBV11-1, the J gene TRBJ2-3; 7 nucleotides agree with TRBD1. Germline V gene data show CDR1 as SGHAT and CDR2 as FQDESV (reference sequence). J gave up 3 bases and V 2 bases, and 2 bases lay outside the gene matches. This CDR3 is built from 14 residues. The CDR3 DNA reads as TGTGCCAGCAGCTTAACAGGGGAGACAGATACGCAGTATTTT. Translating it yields CASSLTGETDTQYF. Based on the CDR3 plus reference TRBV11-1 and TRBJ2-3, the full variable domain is EAEVAQSPRYKITEKSQAVAFWCDPISGHATLYWYRQILGQGPELLVQFQDESVVDDSQLPKDRFSAERLKGVDSTLKIQPAELGDSAMYLCASSLTGETDTQYFGPGTRLTVL.

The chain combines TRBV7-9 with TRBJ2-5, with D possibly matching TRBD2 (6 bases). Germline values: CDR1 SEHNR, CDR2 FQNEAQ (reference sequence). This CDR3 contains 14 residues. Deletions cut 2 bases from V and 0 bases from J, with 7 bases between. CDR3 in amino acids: CASSLLADQETQYF. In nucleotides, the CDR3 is TGTGCCAGCAGCTTATTAGCGGACCAAGAGACCCAGTACTTC.

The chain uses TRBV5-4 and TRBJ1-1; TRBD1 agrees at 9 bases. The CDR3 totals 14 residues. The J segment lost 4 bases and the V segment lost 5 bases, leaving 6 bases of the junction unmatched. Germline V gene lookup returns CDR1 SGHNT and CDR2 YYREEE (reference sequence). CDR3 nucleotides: TGTGCCAGCAGTTTCGACAGGGGGATCACTGAAGCTTTCTTT. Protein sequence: CASSFDRGITEAFF.